This T cell receptor beta chain originates from a study of T cell repertoires in ileal Crohn's disease. Across the whole study: Median disease duration was 7.9 years; about 35% smoked at surgery.

The CDR3 is 14 amino acids. After removal of 5 bases from V and 6 bases from J, the junction contained 6 bases not matched to a gene. CDR1 is MDHEN, CDR2 SYDVKM, per germline. Per sample, around 0.55 micrograms of biopsy DNA were TCRB immunosequenced. Sequencing used immunoSEQ multiplex PCR; TCRdb keeps in-frame clones, though not all of them. The sample lists just under 4,000 clones; under 80% were seen once. The gene calls are TRBV28 and TRBJ2-7; 11 bases map to TRBD1. The TCR originated in an adult with Crohn's disease. Sequences were obtained from ileal tissue. For the CDR3, the DNA is TGTGCCAGCAGTACACCGGGACAGGGGGGCGAGCAGTACTTC. Its translation is CASSTPGQGGEQYF.